One and the same sample provided the 23 T cell receptor beta chains below, sequenced in a study of beta chain features in type 1 diabetes (dated by TCRdb to the late 2010s). Findings and caveats that apply to the study as a whole: Type 1 diabetes patients showed a moderate but significant shortening of TCRB CDR3 length in all four CD4+ subsets.

Library generation was performed with the immunoSEQ multiplex PCR assay. The entire isolated RNA was reverse transcribed using the High Capacity cDNA Reverse Transcription Kit, and thus expressed TCRB transcripts were sequenced. TCRdb provides this immuneACCESS table in a form limited to in-frame rearrangements. Some clones are lacking; in checked studies, under half of them reflect an unresolved V gene, and why the rest are absent is not known. Counted in this sample were about 270,000 clones; approximately 15% of them appeared once. The ten most abundant clones make up around 0.016% of the sample. These receptors' targets are unknown. The specimen sequenced was naive CD4+ T cells from blood. This specimen's cell subset or site label, interpreted: true naive CD4+ T cells. Source of these receptors: a man aged 30 to 45 with type 1 diabetes.

V and J are TRBV5-1 and TRBJ2-1, with D tentatively TRBD1 (6 bases). Trimming took 2 bases from V and 0 from J, leaving 12 bases between them. CDR1 and CDR2 (germline): SGHRS, YFSETQ. The CDR3 extends over 16 amino acids. The CDR3 reads CASSLAGTYSYNEQFF. The CDR3 DNA follows: TGCGCCAGCAGCTTAGCCGGGACATACTCCTACAATGAGCAGTTCTTC.

On this clone: Other DNA variants within this sample encode the same CDR3. The gene calls are TRBV28 and TRBJ1-5; no definite D call. The length of the CDR3 is 12 residues. CDR1 and CDR2 (germline): MDHEN, SYDVKM. V gave up 3 bases and J gave up 6 bases, with 6 bases separating them. CDR3 loop: CASSLLSQPQHF. DNA of the CDR3: TGTGCCAGCAGTTTGTTGAGTCAGCCCCAGCATTTT.

The rearrangement links TRBV9 to TRBJ2-5, with D possibly being TRBD1 (5 bases). The V end lost 2 bases, the J end lost 2 bases, and 13 bases lay between the germline ends. CDR1 SGDLS and CDR2 YYNGEE come from the germline V gene. The CDR3 runs 15 residues. CDR3 protein: CASSVSPTAQETQYF. The CDR3 DNA follows: TGTGCCAGCAGCGTGTCCCCGACAGCGCAAGAGACCCAGTACTTC.

In its sample, this clone was seen a few times. This chain uses TRBV28 with TRBJ1-2; 7 nucleotides line up with TRBD1. V lost 5 bases, J lost 6 bases, and 9 bases stayed unmatched. CDR1 is MDHEN and CDR2 is SYDVKM in the germline V gene. The CDR3 has 14 residues. DNA of the CDR3: TGTGCCAGCAGTGCCCCTTCAGGGGGTCATGGCTACACCTTC. This gives the protein CASSAPSGGHGYTF.

CDR3 DNA sequence: TGTGCCAGCAGTGTTGACAGTCCCTACACCTTC. Translating it yields CASSVDSPYTF. This chain uses TRBV2 with TRBJ1-2, with D possibly matching TRBD1 (5 bases). This CDR3 spans 11 amino acids. CDR1 is SNHLY and CDR2 is FYNNEI in the germline V gene. The V and J ends lost 4 bases and 10 bases respectively, with 10 bases between them. The complete variable domain, with remaining parts taken from reference TRBV2 and TRBJ1-2, reads EPEVTQTPSHQVTQMGQEVILRCVPISNHLYFYWYRQILGQKVEFLVSFYNNEISEKSEIFDDQFSVERPDGSNFTLKIRSTKLEDSAMYFCASSVDSPYTFGSGTRLTVV.

The J gene is TRBJ2-1, the V gene TRBV7-2, with unresolved D. From germline, CDR1 is SGHTA and CDR2 FQGNSA. Trimming took 6 bases from V and 8 from J, leaving 14 bases between them. CDR3 length equals 13 residues. The DNA for the CDR3 is TGTGCCAGCAGTCAACCTTCCGAGGATGAGCAGTTCTTC. It is translated as CASSQPSEDEQFF.

The rearrangement joins TRBV27 to TRBJ2-5, with 7 bases that match TRBD2. J was trimmed by 5 bases and V by 1 base; bases with no gene match: 4. CDR1 is MNHEY and CDR2 is SMNVEV in the germline V gene (reference sequence). There are 14 residues in the CDR3. The DNA of the CDR3 is TGTGCCAGCAGTTTATTAAGCGGGGATGAGACCCAGTACTTC. This codes for CASSLLSGDETQYF.

The chain couples TRBV7-9 to TRBJ1-1; D gene unclear. Deletions cut 5 bases from V and 3 bases from J, with 16 bases between. Germline CDR1 reads SEHNR; CDR2 reads FQNEAQ (reference sequence). The CDR3 loop spans 15 amino acids. In nucleotides, the CDR3 is TGTGCCAGCAGCGCCGGACGGTGGGAGGACACTGAAGCTTTCTTT. Translation gives CASSAGRWEDTEAFF. Full variable domain (rest looked up from reference TRBV7-9 and TRBJ1-1): DTGVSQNPRHKITKRGQNVTFRCDPISEHNRLYWYRQTLGQGPEFLTYFQNEAQLEKSRLLSDRFSAERPKGSFSTLEIQRTEQGDSAMYLCASSAGRWEDTEAFFGQGTRLTVV.

V and J are TRBV7-9 and TRBJ1-1; D is uncertain. From germline, CDR1 is SEHNR and CDR2 FQNEAQ (reference sequence). The V gene lost 5 bases and the J gene lost 5 bases, with 12 bases spanning the gap. This CDR3 contains 13 residues. In DNA, the CDR3 is TGTGCCAGCAGCACCCGGGCGGGAACTGAAGCTTTCTTT. This codes for CASSTRAGTEAFF.

The rearrangement links TRBV4-3 to TRBJ1-3, with 9 bases lining up with TRBD1. Germline CDR1 LGHNA, CDR2 YSLEER. V lost 3 bases to trimming and J lost 0 bases; unmatched junction nucleotides: 6. This CDR3 is built from 17 residues. The CDR3 nucleotides read TGCGCCAGCAGCCAGCATCCGACAGGGGGCTCTGGAAACACCATATATTTT. Its protein product is CASSQHPTGGSGNTIYF.

This clone occurred once. The rearrangement links TRBV9 to TRBJ1-4, with unresolved D. Germline CDR1 SGDLS, CDR2 YYNGEE. V was pared by 4 bases and J by 7 bases, with 14 bases between. The CDR3 runs 14 residues. The CDR3 spells CASSPRHGFEKLFF. For the CDR3, the DNA is TGTGCCAGCAGCCCCCGACATGGTTTTGAAAAACTGTTTTTT.

This clone was counted only a few times. V usage is TRBV6-5 and J usage is TRBJ1-4; D gene ambiguous. V lost 6 bases and J 8 bases, leaving 19 bases between the germline ends. The CDR3 spans 15 residues. The germline V gene has CDR1 MNHEY and CDR2 SVGAGI. Here the CDR3 reads CASSPTVGGGEKLFF. The CDR3 nucleotides are TGTGCCAGCAGCCCCACCGTGGGAGGCGGAGAAAAACTGTTTTTT.

This clone came up a few times. This chain links TRBV27 with TRBJ1-2; unclear D gene. Per the germline V gene, CDR1 is MNHEY and CDR2 is SMNVEV (reference sequence). This CDR3 region has 12 residues. V lost 8 bases and J 2 bases, leaving 9 bases between the germline ends. CDR3 sequence reads: CASGRWNYGYTF. Here the CDR3 DNA reads TGTGCCAGCGGGAGATGGAACTATGGCTACACCTTC.

With regard to this clone: An end of the junction differs from the germline gene, which may be a read error. V gene TRBV15 combines with J gene TRBJ1-2, with 8 positions matching TRBD1. CDR1 LNHNV and CDR2 YYDKDF come from the germline V gene (reference sequence). The CDR3 has 9 residues. CDR3 protein: CATKTGVAF. The CDR3 DNA is TGTGCCACCAAGACAGGGGTCGCCTTC.

This chain links TRBV7-2 with TRBJ2-5; 12 positions agree with TRBD2. This CDR3 spans 15 amino acids. CDR1 SGHTA and CDR2 FQGNSA come from the germline V gene. J was trimmed by 4 bases and V by 4 bases; bases with no gene match: 4. The CDR3 loop is CASSSTSGSGETQYF. The CDR3 coding sequence is TGTGCCAGCAGCTCGACTAGCGGGAGCGGAGAGACCCAGTACTTC.

A few counts support this clone. This rearrangement joins TRBV21-1 to TRBJ2-7; the DNA was not used to check the table's D call, TRBD2. TRBV21-1 is assigned pseudogene status. This CDR3 contains 17 residues. The CDR3 is CASSNPWGLEGSYEQYF. For the CDR3, the DNA is TGTGCCAGCAGCAATCCCTGGGGTCTGGAGGGATCCTACGAGCAGTACTTC.

This clone showed up just a few times. This sample includes further DNA sequences coding for the same CDR3. The gene calls are TRBV4-2 and TRBJ2-5, with D possibly being TRBD1 (5 bases). V was cut by 1 base and J by 2 bases, with 8 bases left in between. Germline CDR1 LGHNA, CDR2 YNFKEQ. The CDR3 length is 14 residues. CDR3 region: CASSQGQLQETQYF. CDR3 DNA sequence: TGTGCCAGCAGCCAAGGACAGCTACAAGAGACCCAGTACTTC.

This clone turned up a few times. The chain couples TRBV13 to TRBJ1-2; TRBD1 matches 11 bases. Germline assignment: CDR1 PRHDT and CDR2 FYEKMQ (reference sequence). The J segment lost 5 bases and the V segment lost 2 bases, leaving 4 bases of the junction unmatched. This CDR3 spans 15 amino acids. CDR3 coding DNA: TGTGCCAGCAGCTTACGGACAGGGGGCGAATATGGCTACACCTTC. This sequence encodes CASSLRTGGEYGYTF.

J is TRBJ2-1 and V is TRBV28; 7 bases match TRBD2. V was pared by 4 bases and J by 6 bases, with 9 bases of the junction left unmatched. The CDR3 extends over 15 amino acids. The germline V gene has CDR1 MDHEN and CDR2 SYDVKM. CDR3 nucleotides: TGTGCCAGCAGTTGGGGCGGGAGTCCCCTCAATGAGCAGTTCTTC. Protein sequence: CASSWGGSPLNEQFF.

This sequence joins TRBV5-4 and TRBJ2-7, with 8 bases fitting TRBD2. The V segment lost 0 bases and the J segment 2 bases; nucleotides outside the gene matches: 4. Germline CDR1 and CDR2: SGHNT and YYREEE (reference sequence). CDR3 size: 15 residues. CDR3 sequence: CASSLGTSSTYEQYF. As DNA, the CDR3 is TGTGCCAGCAGCTTGGGGACTAGCAGTACCTACGAGCAGTACTTC.

The chain combines TRBV5-1 with TRBJ2-3; 16 nucleotides match TRBD2. The CDR3 contains 19 residues. V lost 2 bases and J lost 2; bases outside the gene matches: 8. Germline loops: CDR1 SGHRS, CDR2 YFSETQ. The CDR3 here is CASSFGTSGRALATDTQYF. CDR3 nucleotides: TGCGCCAGCAGCTTCGGGACTAGCGGGAGGGCCCTCGCCACAGATACGCAGTATTTT.

J is TRBJ2-1 and V is TRBV5-1; 9 bases fit TRBD2. The germline CDR1 and CDR2 sequences are SGHRS and YFSETQ. The CDR3 is 15 amino acids. The trim removed 0 bases at V and 6 bases at J, leaving 4 bases unmatched. Written as DNA, the CDR3 is TGCGCCAGCAGCTTGGTTGCGGGAGGGCCCAATGAGCAGTTCTTC. Translated, it gives CASSLVAGGPNEQFF.

This clone was picked up a small number of times. J is TRBJ2-5 and V is TRBV27; 8 bases are shared with TRBD1. This CDR3 is 17 amino acids long. Looked up from germline, CDR1 is MNHEY and CDR2 is SMNVEV (reference sequence). V lost 0 bases and J lost 7; bases outside the gene matches: 13. The chain's CDR3 is CASSLSPSGTGRGTQYF. The CDR3 coding sequence is TGTGCCAGCAGTTTATCCCCGTCCGGGACAGGAAGGGGGACCCAGTACTTC.